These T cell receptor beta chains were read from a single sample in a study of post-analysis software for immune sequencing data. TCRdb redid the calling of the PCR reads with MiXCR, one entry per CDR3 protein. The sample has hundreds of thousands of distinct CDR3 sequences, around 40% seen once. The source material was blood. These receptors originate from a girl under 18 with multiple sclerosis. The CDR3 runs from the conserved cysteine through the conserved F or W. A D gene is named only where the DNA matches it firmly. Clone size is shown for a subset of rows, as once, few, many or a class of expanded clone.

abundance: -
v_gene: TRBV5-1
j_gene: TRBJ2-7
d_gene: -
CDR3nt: TGCACCAGCACCTATGGACCTGACTACGAGCAGTACTTC
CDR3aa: CTSTYGPDYEQYF

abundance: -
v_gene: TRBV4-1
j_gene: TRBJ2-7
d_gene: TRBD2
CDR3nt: TGCGCCAGCAGCCAAGGAGGACTAGCGGGAGACGAGCAGTACTTC
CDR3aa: CASSQGGLAGDEQYF

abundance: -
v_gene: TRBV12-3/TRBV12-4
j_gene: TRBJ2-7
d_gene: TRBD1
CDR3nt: TGTGCCAGCAGTCCAGCCCTGACAGGGTACGAGCAGTACTTC
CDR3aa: CASSPALTGYEQYF

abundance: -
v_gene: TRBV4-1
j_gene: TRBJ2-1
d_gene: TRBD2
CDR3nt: TGCGCCTGCAGCCCTTTAGCGGGAGTGGGTGAGCAGTTCTTC
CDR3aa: CACSPLAGVGEQFF

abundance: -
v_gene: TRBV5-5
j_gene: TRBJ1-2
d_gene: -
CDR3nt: TGTGCCAGCAGCCCCCCGGGACGGCCCTATGGCTACACCTTC
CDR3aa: CASSPPGRPYGYTF

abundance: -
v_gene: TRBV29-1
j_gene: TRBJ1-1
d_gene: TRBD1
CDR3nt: TGCAGCGTTCAAACAGGGGACCCTGAAGCTTTCTTT
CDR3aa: CSVQTGDPEAFF

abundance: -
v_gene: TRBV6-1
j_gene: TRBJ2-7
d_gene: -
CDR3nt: TGTGCCAGCAGTGAAAGGCAGGGGACACCCTACGAGCAGTACTTC
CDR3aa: CASSERQGTPYEQYF

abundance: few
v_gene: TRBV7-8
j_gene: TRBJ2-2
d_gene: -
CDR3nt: TGTGCCAGCAGCTTACTATCCCCGGGAGCGGACACCGGGGAGCTGTTTTTT
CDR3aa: CASSLLSPGADTGELFF

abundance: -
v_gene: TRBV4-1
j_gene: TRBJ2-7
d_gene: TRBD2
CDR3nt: TGCGCCGCGGCAGCGGGAGGACTTTCCTACGAGCAGTACTTC
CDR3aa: CAAAAGGLSYEQYF

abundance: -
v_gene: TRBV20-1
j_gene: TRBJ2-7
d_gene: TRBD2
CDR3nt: TGCAGTGCTAGTCAGGGACTAGCGGGGTTATCCTACGAGCAGTACTTC
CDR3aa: CSASQGLAGLSYEQYF

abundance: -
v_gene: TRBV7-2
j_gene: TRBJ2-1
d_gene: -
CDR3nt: TGTGCCAGCAGCATCAACAGGGTTGGGCCAATTGAGCAGTTCTTC
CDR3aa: CASSINRVGPIEQFF

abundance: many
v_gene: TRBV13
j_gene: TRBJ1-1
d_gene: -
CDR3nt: TGTGCCAGCAGCCAGACGGTGAACACTGAAGCTTTCTTT
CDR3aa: CASSQTVNTEAFF

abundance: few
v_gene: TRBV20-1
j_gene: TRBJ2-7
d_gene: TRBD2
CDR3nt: TGCAGTGCTACCGGGAGGACTAGCGGCCTGACCGAGCAGTACTTC
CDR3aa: CSATGRTSGLTEQYF

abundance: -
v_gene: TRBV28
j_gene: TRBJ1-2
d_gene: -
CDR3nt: TGTGCCAGCAGAAAAGACCTTGTATACACCTTC
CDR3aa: CASRKDLVYTF

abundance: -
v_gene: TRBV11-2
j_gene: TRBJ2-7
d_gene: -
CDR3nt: TGTGCCAGCAGCTTAAGGGACCTTGGCGAGCAGTACTTC
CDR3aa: CASSLRDLGEQYF

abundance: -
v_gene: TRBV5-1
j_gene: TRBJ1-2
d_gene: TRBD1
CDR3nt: TGCGCCAGCAGCCTGGGGGACAGTAACTATGGCTACACCTTC
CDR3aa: CASSLGDSNYGYTF

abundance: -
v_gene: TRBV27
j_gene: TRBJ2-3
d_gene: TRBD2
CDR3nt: TGTGCCAGCAGTTTTGGTGCCAGGCAGGGAGGGGCAGATACGCAGTATTTT
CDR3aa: CASSFGARQGGADTQYF

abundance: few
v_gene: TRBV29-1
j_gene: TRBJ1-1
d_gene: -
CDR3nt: TGCAGCGCAACTCGGGCGGACACTGAAGCTTTCTTT
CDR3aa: CSATRADTEAFF

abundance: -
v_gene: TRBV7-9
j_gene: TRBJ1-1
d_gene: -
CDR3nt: TGTGCCAGCAGCTTAAGTGTAAGGACTGAAGCTTTCTTT
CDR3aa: CASSLSVRTEAFF

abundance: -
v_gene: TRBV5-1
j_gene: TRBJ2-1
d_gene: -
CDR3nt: TGCGCCAGCAGCGGGGATTCTCAGAGTAGGGTCAGCTCCTACAATGAGCAGTTCTTC
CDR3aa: CASSGDSQSRVSSYNEQFF

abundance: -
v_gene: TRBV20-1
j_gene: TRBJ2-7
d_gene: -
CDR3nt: TGCAGTGCTGGAGAGGGGACGCCGCGCTACGAGGAGTACTTC
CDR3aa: CSAGEGTPRYEEYF

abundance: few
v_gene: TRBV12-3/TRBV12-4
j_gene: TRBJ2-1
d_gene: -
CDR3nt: TGTGCCACCAGGATATCTAATGAGCAGTTCTTC
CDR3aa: CATRISNEQFF

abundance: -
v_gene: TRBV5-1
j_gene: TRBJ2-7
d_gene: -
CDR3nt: TGCGCCAGCAGCCTCACTGGTGCAGGGTATCACGAGCAGTACTTC
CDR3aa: CASSLTGAGYHEQYF

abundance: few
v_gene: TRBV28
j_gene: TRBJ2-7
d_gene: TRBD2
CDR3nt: TGTGCCAGCAACGCAATGGGGACTAGCGGCTACGAGCAGTACTTC
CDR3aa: CASNAMGTSGYEQYF

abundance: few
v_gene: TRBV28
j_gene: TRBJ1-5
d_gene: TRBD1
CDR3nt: TGTGCCAGCGATCGGGGGACAGGATGGAATCAGCCCCAGCATTTT
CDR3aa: CASDRGTGWNQPQHF

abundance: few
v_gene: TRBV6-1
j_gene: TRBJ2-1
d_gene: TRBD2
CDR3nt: TGTGCCAGCAGTGATCGTAGGACTAGCGGCGAAGATGAGCAGTTCTTC
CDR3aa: CASSDRRTSGEDEQFF

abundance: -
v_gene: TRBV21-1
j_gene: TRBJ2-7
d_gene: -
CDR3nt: TGTGCCAGCAGCCCCGGACTAGAACGCGAGCAGTACTTC
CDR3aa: CASSPGLEREQYF

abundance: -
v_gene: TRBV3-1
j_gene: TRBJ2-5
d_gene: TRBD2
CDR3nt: TGTGCCAGCAGCCAAGGACTAGCCGGAGGCTGGGAGACCCAGTACTTC
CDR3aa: CASSQGLAGGWETQYF

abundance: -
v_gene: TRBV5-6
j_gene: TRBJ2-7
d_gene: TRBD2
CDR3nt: TGTGCCAGCAGCTCCCCTGCTAGCGGGAGTTTCTACGAGCAGTACTTC
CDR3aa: CASSSPASGSFYEQYF

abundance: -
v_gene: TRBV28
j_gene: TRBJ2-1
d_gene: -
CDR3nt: TGTGCCAGCAGGGACTACCTTACCTACAATGAGCAGTTCTTC
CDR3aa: CASRDYLTYNEQFF

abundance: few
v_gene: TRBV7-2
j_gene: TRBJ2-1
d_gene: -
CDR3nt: TGTGCCAGCAGCTCGGCCGGGACGGTGAACAATGAGCAGTTCTTC
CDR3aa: CASSSAGTVNNEQFF

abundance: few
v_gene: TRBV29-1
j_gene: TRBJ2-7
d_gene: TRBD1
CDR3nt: TGCAGCGTTGATTTTTGGACAGGGCACGACTACGAGCAGTACTTC
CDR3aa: CSVDFWTGHDYEQYF

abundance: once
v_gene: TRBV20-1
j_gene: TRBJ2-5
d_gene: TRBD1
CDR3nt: TGCAGTGCTAGAGGGACAGGGGCTTGGGGCGAGACCCAGTACTTC
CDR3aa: CSARGTGAWGETQYF

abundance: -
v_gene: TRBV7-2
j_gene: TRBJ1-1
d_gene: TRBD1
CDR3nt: TGTGCCAGCAGCCCCCGGACAGGGGCTGAAGCTTTCTTT
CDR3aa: CASSPRTGAEAFF

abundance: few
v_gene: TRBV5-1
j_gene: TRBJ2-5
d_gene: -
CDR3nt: TGCGCCAGCAGCTTGGTTCGGGGCCGAGAAGAGACCCAGTACTTC
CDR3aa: CASSLVRGREETQYF

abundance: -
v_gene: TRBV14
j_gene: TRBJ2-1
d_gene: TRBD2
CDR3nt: TGTGCCAGCAGCCCCAGACTAGCGGGAGTGTTCAGCTCCTACAATGAGCAGTTCTTC
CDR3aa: CASSPRLAGVFSSYNEQFF

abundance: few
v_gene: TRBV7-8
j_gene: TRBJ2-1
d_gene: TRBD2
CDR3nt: TGTGCCAGCAGCCAATACCCTAGCGGGAGTTCCCGTGAGCAGTTCTTC
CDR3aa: CASSQYPSGSSREQFF

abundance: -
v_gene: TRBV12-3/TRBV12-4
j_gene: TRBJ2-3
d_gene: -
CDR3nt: TGTGCCAGCAGTTTCAAAACTAATACGCAGTATTTT
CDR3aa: CASSFKTNTQYF

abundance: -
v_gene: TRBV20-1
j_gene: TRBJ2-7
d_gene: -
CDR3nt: TGCAGTGCTAGGGACAGAAGGTCCTACGAGCAGTACTTC
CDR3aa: CSARDRRSYEQYF

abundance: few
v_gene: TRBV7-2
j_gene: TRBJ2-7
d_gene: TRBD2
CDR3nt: TGTGCCAGCACCGCTCTGGGGGGGACCTACGAGCAGTACTTC
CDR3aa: CASTALGGTYEQYF